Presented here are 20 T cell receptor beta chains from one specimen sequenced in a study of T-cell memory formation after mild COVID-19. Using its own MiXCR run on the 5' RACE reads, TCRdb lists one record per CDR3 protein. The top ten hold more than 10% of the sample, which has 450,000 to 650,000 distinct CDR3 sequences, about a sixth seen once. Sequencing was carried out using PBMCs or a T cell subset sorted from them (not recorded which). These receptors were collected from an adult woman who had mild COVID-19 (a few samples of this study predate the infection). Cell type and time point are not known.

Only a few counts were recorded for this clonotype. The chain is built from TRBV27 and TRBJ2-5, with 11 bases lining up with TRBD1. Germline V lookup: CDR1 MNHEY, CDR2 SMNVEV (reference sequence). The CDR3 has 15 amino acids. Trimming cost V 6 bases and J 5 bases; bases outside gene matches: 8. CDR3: CASRTGTGGFETQYF. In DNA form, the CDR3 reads TGTGCCAGCAGGACCGGGACAGGGGGTTTCGAGACCCAGTACTTC.

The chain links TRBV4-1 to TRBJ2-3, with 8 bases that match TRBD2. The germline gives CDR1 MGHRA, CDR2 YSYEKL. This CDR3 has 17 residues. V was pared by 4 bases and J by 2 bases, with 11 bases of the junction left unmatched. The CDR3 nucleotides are TGCGCCAGCAGCCCCGGACTAGCCAGGTCCCCCACAGATACGCAGTATTTT. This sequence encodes CASSPGLARSPTDTQYF.

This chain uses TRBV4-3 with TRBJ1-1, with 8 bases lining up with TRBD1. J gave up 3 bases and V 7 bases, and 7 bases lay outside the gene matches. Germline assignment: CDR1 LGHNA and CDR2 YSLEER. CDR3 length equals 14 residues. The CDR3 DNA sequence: TGCGCCAGCACCGACGGACAGGGCGACACTGAAGCTTTCTTT. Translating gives CASTDGQGDTEAFF.

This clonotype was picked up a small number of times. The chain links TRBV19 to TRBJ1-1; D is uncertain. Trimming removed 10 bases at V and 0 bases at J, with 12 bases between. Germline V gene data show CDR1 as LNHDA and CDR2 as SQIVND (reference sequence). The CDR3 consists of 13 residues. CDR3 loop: CATRTVMNTEAFF. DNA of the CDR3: TGTGCCACTAGGACGGTTATGAACACTGAAGCTTTCTTT.

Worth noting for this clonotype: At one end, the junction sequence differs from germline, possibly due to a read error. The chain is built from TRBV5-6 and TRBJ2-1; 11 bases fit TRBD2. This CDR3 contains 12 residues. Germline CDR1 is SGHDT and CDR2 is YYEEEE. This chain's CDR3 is CASSPGLAEPFF. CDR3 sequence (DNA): TGTGCCAGCAGCCCGGGACTAGCGGAGCCGTTCTTC.

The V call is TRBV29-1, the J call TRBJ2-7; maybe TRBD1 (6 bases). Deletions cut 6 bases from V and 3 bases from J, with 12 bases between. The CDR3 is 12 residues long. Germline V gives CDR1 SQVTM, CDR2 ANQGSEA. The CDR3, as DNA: TGCAGCGTCAGGGGAAGCTTCTACGAGCAGTACTTC. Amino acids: CSVRGSFYEQYF.

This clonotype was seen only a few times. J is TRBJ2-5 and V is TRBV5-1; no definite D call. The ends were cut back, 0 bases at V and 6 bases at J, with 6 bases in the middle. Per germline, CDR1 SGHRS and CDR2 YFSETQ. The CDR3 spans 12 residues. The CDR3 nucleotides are TGCGCCAGCAGCTTGGATGCGAAGACCCAGTACTTC. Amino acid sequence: CASSLDAKTQYF.

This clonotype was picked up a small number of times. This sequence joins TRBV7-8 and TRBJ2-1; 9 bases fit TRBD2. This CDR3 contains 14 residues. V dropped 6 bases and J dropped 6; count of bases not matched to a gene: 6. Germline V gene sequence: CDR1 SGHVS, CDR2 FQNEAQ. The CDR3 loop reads CASRIGRGGNEQFF. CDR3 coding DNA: TGTGCCAGCAGGATTGGGCGGGGGGGCAATGAGCAGTTCTTC.

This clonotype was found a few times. CDR3 sequence reads: CASSLSLAKTQYF. CDR3 nucleotide sequence: TGTGCCAGCAGTTTATCCCTAGCGAAGACCCAGTACTTC. The chain uses TRBV12-3 or TRBV12-4 and TRBJ2-5; weak D call: TRBD2 (6 bases). The CDR3 is made up of 13 amino acids. Trimming took off 2 bases at V and 6 bases at J, with 10 bases between the two ends.

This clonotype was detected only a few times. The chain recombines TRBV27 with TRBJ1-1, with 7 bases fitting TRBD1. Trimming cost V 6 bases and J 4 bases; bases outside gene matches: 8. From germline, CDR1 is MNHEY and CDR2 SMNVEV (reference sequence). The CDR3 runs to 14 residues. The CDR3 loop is CASRRTGQGTEAFF. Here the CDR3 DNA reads TGTGCCAGCAGGAGGACAGGCCAGGGCACTGAAGCTTTCTTT.

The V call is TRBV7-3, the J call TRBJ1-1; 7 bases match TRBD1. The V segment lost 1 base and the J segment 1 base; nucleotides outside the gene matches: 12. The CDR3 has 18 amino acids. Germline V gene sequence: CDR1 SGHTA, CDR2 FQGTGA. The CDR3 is CASSLIASPTGRNTEAFF. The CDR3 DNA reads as TGTGCCAGCAGCTTAATAGCCTCCCCGACAGGGAGGAACACTGAAGCTTTCTTT.

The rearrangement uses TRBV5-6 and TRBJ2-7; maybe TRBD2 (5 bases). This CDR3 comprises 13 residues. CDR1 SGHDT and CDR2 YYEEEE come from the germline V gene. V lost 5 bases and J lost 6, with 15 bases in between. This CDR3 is CASSLSGDPEQYF. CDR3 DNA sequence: TGTGCCAGCAGTCTATCCGGGGATCCCGAGCAGTACTTC. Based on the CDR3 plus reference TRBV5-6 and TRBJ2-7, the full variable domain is DAGVTQSPTHLIKTRGQQVTLRCSPKSGHDTVSWYQQALGQGPQFIFQYYEEEERQRGNFPDRFSGHQFPNYSSELNVNALLLGDSALYLCASSLSGDPEQYFGPGTRLTVT.

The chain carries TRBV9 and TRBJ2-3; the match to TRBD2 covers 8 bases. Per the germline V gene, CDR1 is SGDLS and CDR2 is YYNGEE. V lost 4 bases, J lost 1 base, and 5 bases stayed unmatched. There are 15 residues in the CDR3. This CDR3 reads CASSTQAGGTDTQYF. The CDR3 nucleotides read TGTGCCAGCAGCACCCAAGCGGGGGGCACAGATACGCAGTATTTT. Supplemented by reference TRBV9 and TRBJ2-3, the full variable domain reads DSGVTQTPKHLITATGQRVTLRCSPRSGDLSVYWYQQSLDQGLQFLIQYYNGEERAKGNILERFSAQQFPDLHSELNLSSLELGDSALYFCASSTQAGGTDTQYFGPGTRLTVL.

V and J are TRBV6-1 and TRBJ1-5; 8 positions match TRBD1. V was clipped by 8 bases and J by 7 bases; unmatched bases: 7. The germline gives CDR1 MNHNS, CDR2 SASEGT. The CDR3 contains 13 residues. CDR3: CASEAGGAQPQHF. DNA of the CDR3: TGTGCCAGCGAAGCAGGGGGCGCCCAGCCCCAGCATTTT.

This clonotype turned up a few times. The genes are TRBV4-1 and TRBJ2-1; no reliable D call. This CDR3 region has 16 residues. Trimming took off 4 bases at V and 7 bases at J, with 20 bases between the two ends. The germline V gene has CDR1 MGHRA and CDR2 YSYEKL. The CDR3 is CASSRSLTPMGNEQFF. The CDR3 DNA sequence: TGCGCCAGCAGCCGGAGCCTGACTCCTATGGGGAATGAGCAGTTCTTC.

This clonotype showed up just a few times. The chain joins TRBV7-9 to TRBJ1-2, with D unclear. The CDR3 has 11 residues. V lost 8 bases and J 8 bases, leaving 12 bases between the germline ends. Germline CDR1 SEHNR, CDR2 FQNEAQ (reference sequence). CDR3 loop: CASDSLEGYTF. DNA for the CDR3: TGTGCCAGCGACTCTCTCGAAGGCTACACCTTC.

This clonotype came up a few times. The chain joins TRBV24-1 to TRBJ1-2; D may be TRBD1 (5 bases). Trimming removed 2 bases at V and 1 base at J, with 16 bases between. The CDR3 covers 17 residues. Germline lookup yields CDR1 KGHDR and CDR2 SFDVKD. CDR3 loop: CATSDSGIQAVNYGYTF. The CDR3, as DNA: TGTGCCACCAGTGATTCAGGAATACAGGCGGTTAACTATGGCTACACCTTC.

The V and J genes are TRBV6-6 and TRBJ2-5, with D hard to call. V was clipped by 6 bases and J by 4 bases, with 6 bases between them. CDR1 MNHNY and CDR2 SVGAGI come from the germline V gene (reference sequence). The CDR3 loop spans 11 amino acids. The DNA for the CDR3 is TGTGCCAGCAGAATAGCAGAGACCCAGTACTTC. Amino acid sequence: CASRIAETQYF.

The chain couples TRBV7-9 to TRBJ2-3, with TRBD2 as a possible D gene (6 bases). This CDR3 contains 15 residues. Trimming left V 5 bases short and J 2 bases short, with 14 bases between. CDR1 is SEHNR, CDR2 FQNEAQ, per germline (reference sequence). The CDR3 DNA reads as TGTGCCAGCAGCCTAGGCGGCGGGAACACAGATACGCAGTATTTT. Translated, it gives CASSLGGGNTDTQYF.

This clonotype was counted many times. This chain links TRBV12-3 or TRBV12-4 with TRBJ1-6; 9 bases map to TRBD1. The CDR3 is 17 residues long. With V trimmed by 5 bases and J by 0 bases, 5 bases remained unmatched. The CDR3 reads CASSTGTGSSYNSPLHF. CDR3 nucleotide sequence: TGTGCCAGCAGTACCGGGACAGGGAGCTCCTATAATTCACCCCTCCACTTT.